The next 11 T cell receptor beta chains were all read from a single sample in a study of human T cells and chemical hapten exposure. Regarding time point: pre-sensitization, week 0. Treatment: therapeutic diphenylcyclopropenone sensitization with weekly scalp DPC. From the RACE reads, TCRdb called clonotypes with MiXCR, one entry per CDR3 protein. This sample has more than 80,000 distinct CDR3 sequences, with about 10% found just once. Here the sequenced sample was whole blood, taken in connection with sensitization to the hapten diphenylcyclopropenone (DPC). These receptors came from a woman aged 55-70 years with alopecia areata. Some clones in this sample may be carry-over from other donors' samples.

This clonotype appeared a few times. This chain connects TRBV3-1 to TRBJ2-7; 7 bases are a match to TRBD1. Trimming cost V 3 bases and J 6 bases; bases outside gene matches: 8. CDR3 length equals 14 residues. From germline, CDR1 is LGHDT and CDR2 YNNKEL (reference sequence). The CDR3, as DNA: TGTGCCAGCAGCCATACAGGGGTGCAGGCCGAGCAGTACTTC. This translates into CASSHTGVQAEQYF.

This clonotype occurred a few times. The CDR3 nucleotides are TGTGCCAGCAGCCAAGTGCTAAGGGCGGGGGAGCTGTTTTTT. Translation gives CASSQVLRAGELFF. The rearrangement links TRBV14 to TRBJ2-2; no clear D. This CDR3 is 14 amino acids long. Germline CDR1 and CDR2: SGHDN and FVKESK. Trimming pared 1 base from V and 8 bases from J, leaving 11 bases between. The full variable domain, rest sourced from reference TRBV14 and TRBJ2-2, is EAGVTQFPSHSVIEKGQTVTLRCDPISGHDNLYWYRRVMGKEIKFLLHFVKESKQDESGMPNNRFLAERTGGTYSTLKVQPAELEDSGVYFCASSQVLRAGELFFGEGSRLTVL.

This clonotype has a count of ten or more. The V call is TRBV2, the J call TRBJ1-1, with D possibly TRBD1 on 6 matching bases. The CDR3 is 12 amino acids. Trimming cost V 6 bases and J 11 bases, with 16 bases left between them. Germline CDR1 SNHLY, CDR2 FYNNEI. The CDR3 sequence: CASSPQGGGAFF. The CDR3 DNA reads as TGTGCCAGCAGCCCACAGGGCGGTGGGGCTTTCTTT.

This clonotype was recorded many times. The gene calls are TRBV19 and TRBJ1-2; D not resolved. Trimming shortened V by 7 bases and J by 4 bases, and 13 bases separated the two germline ends. The CDR3 loop spans 13 amino acids. Germline CDR1 and CDR2: LNHDA and SQIVND (reference sequence). CDR3: CASTETDFYGYTF. The CDR3 bases are TGTGCCAGTACCGAGACGGACTTCTATGGCTACACCTTC.

The chain is built from TRBV9 and TRBJ1-3, with a possible D match to TRBD1 (6 bases). Per germline, CDR1 SGDLS and CDR2 YYNGEE. This CDR3 is 15 amino acids long. Trimming removed 4 bases from V and 0 bases from J, with 11 bases in between. The CDR3 is CASSQGTHSGNTIYF. The DNA for the CDR3 is TGTGCCAGCAGCCAGGGGACCCACTCTGGAAACACCATATATTTT.

This clonotype was seen at least ten times. The J gene is TRBJ1-5, the V gene TRBV4-1; perhaps TRBD1 as D (5 bases). The germline V and J ends were trimmed by 0 bases and 7 bases, with 16 bases remaining between them. The CDR3 runs to 16 residues. Germline lookup yields CDR1 MGHRA and CDR2 YSYEKL. CDR3 sequence (DNA): TGCGCCAGCAGCCAAGATCGGGGGGTATTAAGGCAGCCCCAGCATTTT. Translating gives CASSQDRGVLRQPQHF.

The table lists this clonotype with many counts. The V and J genes are TRBV2 and TRBJ2-1; the D gene is possibly TRBD1 (6 bases). The germline CDR1 and CDR2 sequences are SNHLY and FYNNEI. V gave up 11 bases and J gave up 8 bases, with 25 bases separating them. The CDR3 runs 15 residues. The DNA for the CDR3 is TGTGCCCTCCACCGGGTGGGGGCGGTAATCGATGAGCAGTTCTTC. This codes for CALHRVGAVIDEQFF.

In this sample, this clonotype turned up many times. The gene calls are TRBV12-3 or TRBV12-4 and TRBJ2-7; D may be TRBD1 (5 bases). The V end was cut by 4 bases, the J end by 0 bases, with 13 bases between. The CDR3 contains 15 residues. The CDR3 spells CASSYDRLSSYEQYF. CDR3 nucleotides: TGTGCCAGCAGTTATGACAGACTGAGCTCCTACGAGCAGTACTTC.

The CDR3 reads CASSFDGTEAFF. CDR3 bases: TGTGCCAGCAGTTTTGACGGGACTGAAGCTTTCTTT. V is TRBV12-3 or TRBV12-4 and J is TRBJ1-1; no clear D. CDR3 length: 12 residues. V lost 3 bases to trimming and J lost 5 bases, with 7 bases between them.

This clonotype has at least ten counts. The chain is built from TRBV18 and TRBJ2-5; tentative D call: TRBD1 (6 bases). Deletions cut 2 bases from V and 2 bases from J, with 12 bases between. The germline V gene has CDR1 KGHSH and CDR2 LQKENI. The CDR3 has 15 amino acids. The CDR3 spells CASSPVTGTQETQYF. The CDR3 DNA follows: TGTGCCAGCTCACCAGTAACGGGGACACAAGAGACCCAGTACTTC.

This clonotype was detected ten times or more. The chain recombines TRBV5-1 with TRBJ2-1, with D unresolved. The CDR3 has 15 amino acids. Germline values: CDR1 SGHRS, CDR2 YFSETQ. V was pared by 0 bases and J by 4 bases, with 11 bases between. The CDR3 sequence: CASSLGVVRYNEQFF. The CDR3, as DNA: TGCGCCAGCAGCTTGGGAGTGGTTCGATACAATGAGCAGTTCTTC.